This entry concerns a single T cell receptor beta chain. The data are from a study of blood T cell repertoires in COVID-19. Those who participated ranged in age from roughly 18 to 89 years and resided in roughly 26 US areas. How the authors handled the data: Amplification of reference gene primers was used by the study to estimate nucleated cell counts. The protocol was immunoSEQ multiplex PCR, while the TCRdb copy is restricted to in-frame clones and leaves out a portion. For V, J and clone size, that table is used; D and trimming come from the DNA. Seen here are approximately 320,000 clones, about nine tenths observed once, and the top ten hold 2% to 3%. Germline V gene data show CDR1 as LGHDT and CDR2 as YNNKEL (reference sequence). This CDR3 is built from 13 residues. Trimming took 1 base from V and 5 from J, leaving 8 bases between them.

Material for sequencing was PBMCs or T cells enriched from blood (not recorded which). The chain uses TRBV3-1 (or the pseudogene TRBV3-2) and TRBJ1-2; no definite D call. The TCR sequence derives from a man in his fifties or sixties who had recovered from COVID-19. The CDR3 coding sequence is TGTGCCAGCAGCCAAGCCGCAGGATATGGCTACACCTTC. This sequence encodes CASSQAAGYGYTF.